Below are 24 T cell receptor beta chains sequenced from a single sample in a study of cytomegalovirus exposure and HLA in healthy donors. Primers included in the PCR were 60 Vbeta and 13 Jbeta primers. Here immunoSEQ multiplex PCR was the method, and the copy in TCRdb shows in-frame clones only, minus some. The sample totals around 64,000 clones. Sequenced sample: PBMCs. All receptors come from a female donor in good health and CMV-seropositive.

The CDR3 DNA follows: TGCGCCAGCAGCTTAGGGGCGGCTTTTACTGAAGCTTTCTTT. Encoded protein: CASSLGAAFTEAFF. This chain connects TRBV5-1 to TRBJ1-1; possible D gene TRBD1, 5 bases. The CDR3 loop spans 14 amino acids. Germline-derived CDR1 and CDR2 are SGHRS and YFSETQ. V lost 2 bases, J lost 5 bases, and 13 bases lay in between.

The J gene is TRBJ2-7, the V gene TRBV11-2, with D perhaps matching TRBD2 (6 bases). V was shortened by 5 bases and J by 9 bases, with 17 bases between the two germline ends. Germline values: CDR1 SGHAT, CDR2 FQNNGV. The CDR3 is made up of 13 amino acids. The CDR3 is CASSHPPSAGQYF. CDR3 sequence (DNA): TGTGCCAGCAGCCATCCTCCTAGCGCCGGGCAGTACTTC.

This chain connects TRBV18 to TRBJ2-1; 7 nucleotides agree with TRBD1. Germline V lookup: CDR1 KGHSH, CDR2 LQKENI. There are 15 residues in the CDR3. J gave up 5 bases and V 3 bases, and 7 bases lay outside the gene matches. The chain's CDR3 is CASSPPGGRDNEQFF. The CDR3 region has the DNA TGTGCCAGCTCACCTCCAGGGGGAAGGGACAATGAGCAGTTCTTC.

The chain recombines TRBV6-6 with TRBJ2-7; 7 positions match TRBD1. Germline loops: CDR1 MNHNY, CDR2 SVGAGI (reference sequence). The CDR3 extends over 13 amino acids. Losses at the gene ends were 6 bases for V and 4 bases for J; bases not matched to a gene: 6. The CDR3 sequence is CASRLGQLYEQYF. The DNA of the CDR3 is TGTGCCAGCAGGCTGGGACAGCTATACGAGCAGTACTTC.

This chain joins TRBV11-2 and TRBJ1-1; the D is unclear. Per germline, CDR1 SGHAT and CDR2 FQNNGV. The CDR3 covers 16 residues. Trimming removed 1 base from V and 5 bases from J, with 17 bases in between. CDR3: CASSLANRRLETEAFF. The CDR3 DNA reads TGTGCCAGCAGCTTAGCTAATAGGAGATTGGAGACTGAAGCTTTCTTT.

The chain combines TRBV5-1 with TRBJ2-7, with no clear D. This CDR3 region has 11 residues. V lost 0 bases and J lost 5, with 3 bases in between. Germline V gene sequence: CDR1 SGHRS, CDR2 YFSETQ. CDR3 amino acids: CASSLANEQYF. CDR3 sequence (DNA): TGCGCCAGCAGCTTGGCCAACGAGCAGTACTTC.

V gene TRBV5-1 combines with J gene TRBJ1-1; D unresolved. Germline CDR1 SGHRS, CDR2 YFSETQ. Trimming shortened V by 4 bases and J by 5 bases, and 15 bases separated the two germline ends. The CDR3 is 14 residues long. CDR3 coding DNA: TGCGCCAGCAGCGCCACACGACCGGGGACTGAAGCTTTCTTT. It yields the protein CASSATRPGTEAFF.

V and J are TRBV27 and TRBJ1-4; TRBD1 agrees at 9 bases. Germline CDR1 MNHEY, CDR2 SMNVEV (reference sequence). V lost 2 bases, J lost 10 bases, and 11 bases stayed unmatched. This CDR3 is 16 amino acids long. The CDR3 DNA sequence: TGTGCCAGCAGTTTAACACCGGGACAGGGTATCGGAAAACTGTTTTTT. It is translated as CASSLTPGQGIGKLFF.

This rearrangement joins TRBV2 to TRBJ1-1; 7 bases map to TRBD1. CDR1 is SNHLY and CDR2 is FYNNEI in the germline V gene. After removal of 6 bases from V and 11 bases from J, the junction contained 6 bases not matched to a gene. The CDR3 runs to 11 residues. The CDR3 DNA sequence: TGTGCCAGCAGCCCCCAGGGGGTCGCTTTCTTT. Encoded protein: CASSPQGVAFF.

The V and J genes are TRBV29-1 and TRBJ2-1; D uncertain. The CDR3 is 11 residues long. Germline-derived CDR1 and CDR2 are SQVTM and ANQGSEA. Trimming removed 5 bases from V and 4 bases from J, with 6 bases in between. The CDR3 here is CSVPGYNEQFF. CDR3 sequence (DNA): TGCAGCGTTCCAGGTTACAATGAGCAGTTCTTC.

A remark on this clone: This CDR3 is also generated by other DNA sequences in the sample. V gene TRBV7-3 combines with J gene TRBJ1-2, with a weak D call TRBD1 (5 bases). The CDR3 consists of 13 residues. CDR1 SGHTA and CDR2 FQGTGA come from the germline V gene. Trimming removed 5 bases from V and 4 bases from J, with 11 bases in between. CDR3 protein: CASSLGQGYGYTF. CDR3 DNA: TGTGCCAGCAGCCTGGGGCAGGGCTATGGCTACACCTTC.

The CDR3 is CASSRYTEAFF. CDR3 nucleotides: TGTGCCAGCAGCCGGTACACTGAAGCTTTCTTT. The V call is TRBV28, the J call TRBJ1-1; D is uncertain. The CDR3 totals 11 residues. V was clipped by 6 bases and J by 3 bases, with 5 bases between them. Germline V CDR1 and CDR2: MDHEN, SYDVKM.

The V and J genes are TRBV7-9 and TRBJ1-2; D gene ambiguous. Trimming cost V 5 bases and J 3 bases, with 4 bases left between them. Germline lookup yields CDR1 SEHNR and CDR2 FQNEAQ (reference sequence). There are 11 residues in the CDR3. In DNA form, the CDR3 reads TGTGCCAGCAGCCGGGACTATGGCTACACCTTC. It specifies CASSRDYGYTF.

The CDR3 reads CACSAGTTIRSSYNEQFF. CDR3 coding DNA: TGTGCCTGCTCGGCGGGGACTACCATCCGTTCGTCCTACAATGAGCAGTTCTTC. The chain has TRBV30 and TRBJ2-1; TRBD2 matches 7 bases. V trimming: 6 bases; J trimming: 1 base; junction bases outside the gene matches: 18. The CDR3 consists of 18 residues. The V gene's germline CDR1 is GTSNPN and CDR2 SVGIG (reference sequence).

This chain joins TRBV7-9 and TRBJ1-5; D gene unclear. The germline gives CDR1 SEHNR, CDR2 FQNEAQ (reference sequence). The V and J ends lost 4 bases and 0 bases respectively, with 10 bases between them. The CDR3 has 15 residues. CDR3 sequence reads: CASSSSSYSNQPQHF. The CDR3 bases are TGTGCCAGCAGCTCCTCGAGTTATAGCAATCAGCCCCAGCATTTT.

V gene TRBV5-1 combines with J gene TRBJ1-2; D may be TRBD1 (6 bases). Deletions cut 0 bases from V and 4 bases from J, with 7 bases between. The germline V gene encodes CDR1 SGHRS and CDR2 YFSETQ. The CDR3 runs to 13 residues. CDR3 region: CASSLDRAYGYTF. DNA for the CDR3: TGCGCCAGCAGCTTGGACAGGGCCTATGGCTACACCTTC.

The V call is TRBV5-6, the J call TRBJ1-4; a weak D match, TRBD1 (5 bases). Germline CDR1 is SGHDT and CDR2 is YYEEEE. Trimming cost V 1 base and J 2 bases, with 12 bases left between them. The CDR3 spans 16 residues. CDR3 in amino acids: CASSLLGEGTNEKLFF. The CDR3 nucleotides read TGTGCCAGCAGCTTGTTAGGGGAAGGCACTAATGAAAAACTGTTTTTT.

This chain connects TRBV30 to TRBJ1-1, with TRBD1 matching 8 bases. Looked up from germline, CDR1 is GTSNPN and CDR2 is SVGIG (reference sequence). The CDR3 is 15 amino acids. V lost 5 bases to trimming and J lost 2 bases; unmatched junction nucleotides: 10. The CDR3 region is CAWETQGAGNTEAFF. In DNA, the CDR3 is TGTGCCTGGGAAACTCAGGGGGCAGGAAACACTGAAGCTTTCTTT.

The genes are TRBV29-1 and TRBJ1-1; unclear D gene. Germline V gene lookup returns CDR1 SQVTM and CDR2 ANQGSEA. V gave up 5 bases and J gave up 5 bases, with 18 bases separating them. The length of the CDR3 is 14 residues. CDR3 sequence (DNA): TGCAGCGTTAATCAGGCCCCCTCAAGGACTGAAGCTTTCTTT. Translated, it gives CSVNQAPSRTEAFF.

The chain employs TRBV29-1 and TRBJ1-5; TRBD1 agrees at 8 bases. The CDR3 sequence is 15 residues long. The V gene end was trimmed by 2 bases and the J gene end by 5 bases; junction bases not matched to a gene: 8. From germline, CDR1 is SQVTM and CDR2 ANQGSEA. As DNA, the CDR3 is TGCAGCGTTGAAAGCGGGACAGGACATCATCAGCCCCAGCATTTT. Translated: CSVESGTGHHQPQHF.

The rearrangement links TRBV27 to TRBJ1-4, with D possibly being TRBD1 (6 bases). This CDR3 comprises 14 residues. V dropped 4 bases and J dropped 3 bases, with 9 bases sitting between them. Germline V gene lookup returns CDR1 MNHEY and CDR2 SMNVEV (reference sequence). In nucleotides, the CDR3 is TGTGCCAGCAGTTATGCAGGGGCTAATGAAAAACTGTTTTTT. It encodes CASSYAGANEKLFF.

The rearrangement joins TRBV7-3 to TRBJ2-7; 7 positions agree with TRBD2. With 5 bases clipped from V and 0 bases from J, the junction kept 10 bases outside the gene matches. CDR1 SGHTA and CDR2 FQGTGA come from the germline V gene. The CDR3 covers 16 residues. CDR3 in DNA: TGTGCCAGCAGCAAAGGGCCAGCGGGAAGCTCCTACGAGCAGTACTTC. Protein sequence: CASSKGPAGSSYEQYF.

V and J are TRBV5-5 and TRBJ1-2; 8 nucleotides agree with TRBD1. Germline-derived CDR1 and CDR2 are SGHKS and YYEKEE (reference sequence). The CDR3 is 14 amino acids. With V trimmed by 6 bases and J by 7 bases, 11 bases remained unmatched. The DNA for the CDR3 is TGTGCCAGCACCCCCGGGCAGGGGGCTGGTGGCTACACCTTC. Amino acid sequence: CASTPGQGAGGYTF.

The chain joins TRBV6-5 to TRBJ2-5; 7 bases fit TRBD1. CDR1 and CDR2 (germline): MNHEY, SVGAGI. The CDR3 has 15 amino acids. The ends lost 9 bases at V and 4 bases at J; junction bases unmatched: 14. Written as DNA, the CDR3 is TGTGCCAGTACACATCAGGGGGTTTTTCCAGAGACCCAGTACTTC. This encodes CASTHQGVFPETQYF.